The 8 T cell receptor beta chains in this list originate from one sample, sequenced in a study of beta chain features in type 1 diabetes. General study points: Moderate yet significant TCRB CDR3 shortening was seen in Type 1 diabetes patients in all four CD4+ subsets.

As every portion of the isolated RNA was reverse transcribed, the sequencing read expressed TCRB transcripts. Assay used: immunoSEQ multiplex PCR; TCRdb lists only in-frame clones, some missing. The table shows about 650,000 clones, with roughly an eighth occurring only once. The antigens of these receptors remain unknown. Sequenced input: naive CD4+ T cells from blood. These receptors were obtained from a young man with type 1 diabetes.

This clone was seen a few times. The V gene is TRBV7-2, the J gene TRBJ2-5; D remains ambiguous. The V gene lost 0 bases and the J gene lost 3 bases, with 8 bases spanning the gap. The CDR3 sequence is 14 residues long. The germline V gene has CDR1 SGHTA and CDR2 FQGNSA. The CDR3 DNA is TGTGCCAGCAGCTTAGCGCGTAGGGAAGAGACCCAGTACTTC. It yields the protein CASSLARREETQYF.

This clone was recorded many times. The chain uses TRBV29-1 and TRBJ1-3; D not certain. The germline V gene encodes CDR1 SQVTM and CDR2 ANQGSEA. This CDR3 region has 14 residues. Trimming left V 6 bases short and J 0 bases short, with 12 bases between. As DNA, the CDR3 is TGCAGCGTGGTGGGTTGGGGCTCTGGAAACACCATATATTTT. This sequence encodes CSVVGWGSGNTIYF.

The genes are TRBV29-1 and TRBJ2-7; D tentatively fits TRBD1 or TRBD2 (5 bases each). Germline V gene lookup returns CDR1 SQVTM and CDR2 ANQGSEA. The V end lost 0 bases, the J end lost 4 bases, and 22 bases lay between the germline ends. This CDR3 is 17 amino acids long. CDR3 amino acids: CSVEDAYPRGGRYEQYF. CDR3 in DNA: TGCAGCGTTGAAGATGCGTACCCCCGTGGGGGTCGGTACGAGCAGTACTTC.

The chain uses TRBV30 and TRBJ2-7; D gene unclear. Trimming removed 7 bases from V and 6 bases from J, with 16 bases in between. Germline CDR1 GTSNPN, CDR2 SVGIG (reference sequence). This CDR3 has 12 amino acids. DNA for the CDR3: TGTGCCTCTGCAGTTTACGGCTCCGAGCAGTACTTC. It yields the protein CASAVYGSEQYF.

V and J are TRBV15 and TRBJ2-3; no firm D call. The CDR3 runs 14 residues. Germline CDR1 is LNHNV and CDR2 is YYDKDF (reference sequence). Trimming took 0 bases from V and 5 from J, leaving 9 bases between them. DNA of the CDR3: TGTGCCACCAGCAGAGATCAAGGCGGAGATACGCAGTATTTT. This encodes CATSRDQGGDTQYF.

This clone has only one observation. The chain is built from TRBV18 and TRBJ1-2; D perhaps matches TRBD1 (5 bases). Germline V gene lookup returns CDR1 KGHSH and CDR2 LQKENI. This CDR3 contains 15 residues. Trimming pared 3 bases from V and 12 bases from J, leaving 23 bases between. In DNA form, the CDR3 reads TGTGCCAGCTCACCGCCTTGGGGCACCCAGGTGGTACACACCTTC. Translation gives CASSPPWGTQVVHTF. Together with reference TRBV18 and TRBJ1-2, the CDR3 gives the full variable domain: NAGVMQNPRHLVRRRGQEARLRCSPMKGHSHVYWYRQLPEEGLKFMVYLQKENIIDESGMPKERFSAEFPKEGPSILRIQQVVRGDSAAYFCASSPPWGTQVVHTFGSGTRLTVV.

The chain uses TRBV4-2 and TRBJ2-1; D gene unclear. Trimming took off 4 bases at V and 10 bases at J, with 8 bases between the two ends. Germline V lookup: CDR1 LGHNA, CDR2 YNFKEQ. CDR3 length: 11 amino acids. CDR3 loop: CASSRRQEQFF. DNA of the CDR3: TGTGCCAGCAGCCGGAGACAAGAGCAGTTCTTC.

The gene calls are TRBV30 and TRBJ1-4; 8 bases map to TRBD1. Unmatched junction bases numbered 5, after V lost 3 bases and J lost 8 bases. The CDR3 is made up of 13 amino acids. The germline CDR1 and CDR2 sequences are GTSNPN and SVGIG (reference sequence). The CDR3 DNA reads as TGTGCCTGGAGCATGGGACAGGCGGAAAAACTGTTTTTT. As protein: CAWSMGQAEKLFF.